This entry is about one T cell receptor (beta chain). Its antigen remains unidentified. The authors reverse transcribed all of the isolated RNA, so sequencing captured expressed TCRB transcripts. Produced via immunoSEQ multiplex PCR; TCRdb's table is partial and in-frame only. Here the sample spans approximately 600,000 clones, around 12% being singletons. The sample comes from a study of beta chain features in type 1 diabetes. Study findings and constraints: TCRB CDR3s from Type 1 diabetes patients were moderately but significantly shorter in all four CD4+ subsets.

The germline V gene has CDR1 KGHSH and CDR2 LQKENI. V dropped 3 bases and J dropped 2 bases, with 14 bases sitting between them. This CDR3 spans 15 amino acids. CD45RO/CCR7/CD25/CD127/CD95/CD27 separated CD4+ naive, central memory, regulatory and stem cell-like memory cells by sorting. Material for sequencing was naive CD4+ T cells from blood. This chain joins TRBV18 and TRBJ2-7; D is possibly TRBD2 (5 bases). This clonotype originated in a man aged 30 to 45 with type 1 diabetes. The CDR3 DNA reads TGTGCCAGCTCACCTCGGGGTCCATGGACCTACGAGCAGTACTTC. As protein: CASSPRGPWTYEQYF.